This is a list of T cell receptor beta chains from one sample in a study of CD8+CD57+ T cells in acquired aplastic anemia. TCRdb re-called the reads with MiXCR, one entry per CDR3 protein. The top ten clones hold around 45% of a sample with 150,000 to 200,000 distinct CDR3 sequences, 71% of them seen once. The sequenced sample was sorted CD4+, CD8+, or CD8+CD57+ T cells (not recorded which) from PBMCs. The receptors originated from a human donor with aplastic anemia. Each CDR3 is given with its conserved first and last residue. The order of the fields is CDR3 protein, CDR3 DNA, J gene, CDR3 length, V gene, clone size, D gene. A D gene is named only where the DNA matches it firmly. Clone size, where shown, is once, few, many, or a class for clones that have expanded.

CASSEWINQPQYF	TGTGCCAGCAGTGAATGGATTAATCAGCCCCAGTACTTC	TRBJ2-5	13	TRBV6-1	.	.
CASSGDWGTDTQYF	TGTGCCAGTAGTGGGGACTGGGGGACAGATACGCAGTATTTT	TRBJ2-3	14	TRBV19	.	.
CASSYTGESTEAFF	TGTGCCAGCAGTTACACAGGGGAATCCACTGAAGCTTTCTTT	TRBJ1-1	14	TRBV6-4	many	TRBD1
CSARGNGVGLPADGYTF	TGCAGTGCTAGAGGTAACGGGGTGGGCCTTCCGGCGGACGGCTACACCTTC	TRBJ1-2	17	TRBV20-1	.	.
CSAQPEVRATEAFF	TGCAGTGCTCAGCCCGAGGTGAGGGCCACTGAAGCTTTCTTT	TRBJ1-1	14	TRBV20-1	few	.
CASSTGGQGWNEQYF	TGTGCCAGCTCCACCGGGGGACAGGGGTGGAACGAGCAGTACTTC	TRBJ2-7	15	TRBV5-4	.	TRBD1
CASSRQGARSYNSPLHF	TGTGCCAGCAGCAGACAGGGGGCTCGCTCCTATAATTCACCCCTCCACTTT	TRBJ1-6	17	TRBV7-4	.	TRBD1
CSAQDTYNEQFF	TGCAGTGCCCAGGACACCTACAATGAGCAGTTCTTC	TRBJ2-1	12	TRBV20-1	.	.
CASVEGTSSYNEQFF	TGTGCCAGCGTAGAAGGGACTAGTAGCTACAATGAGCAGTTCTTC	TRBJ2-1	15	TRBV2	.	TRBD2
CASSSGERDHTDTQYF	TGTGCCAGCAGCTCAGGGGAGCGGGACCACACAGATACGCAGTATTTT	TRBJ2-3	16	TRBV7-9	.	.
CASSPPGRLYEQYF	TGTGCCAGCAGCCCTCCCGGACGCTTATACGAGCAGTACTTC	TRBJ2-7	14	TRBV7-9	.	.
CATSDPGTGVNNEQFF	TGTGCCACCAGTGACCCAGGGACAGGGGTAAACAATGAGCAGTTCTTC	TRBJ2-1	16	TRBV24-1	.	TRBD1
CASSVRAEGGQETQYF	TGTGCCAGCAGTGTAAGGGCGGAGGGGGGCCAAGAGACCCAGTACTTC	TRBJ2-5	16	TRBV6-4	.	.
CATSDRAGQETQYF	TGTGCCACCAGTGATAGAGCAGGTCAAGAGACCCAGTACTTC	TRBJ2-5	14	TRBV24-1	.	.
CASSGTPNDYYEQYF	TGTGCCAGCAGCGGGACTCCTAATGATTACTACGAGCAGTACTTC	TRBJ2-7	15	TRBV2	many	.
CASSDPPGNTIYF	TGTGCCAGCAGTGATCCCCCTGGAAACACCATATATTTT	TRBJ1-3	13	TRBV10-1	few	.
CASSPGTSVLGNEQFF	TGTGCCAGCAGCCCGGGGACTAGCGTCCTGGGGAATGAGCAGTTCTTC	TRBJ2-1	16	TRBV7-9	.	TRBD2
CSARAWTSGRHTGELFF	TGCAGTGCTAGAGCCTGGACTAGCGGGAGGCACACCGGGGAGCTGTTTTTT	TRBJ2-2	17	TRBV20-1	.	TRBD2
CASSSIAGLETQYF	TGTGCCAGCAGCTCTATAGCGGGGTTGGAGACCCAGTACTTC	TRBJ2-5	14	TRBV7-6	.	TRBD2
CATRGPNSYEQYF	TGTGCCACTCGTGGGCCCAACTCCTACGAGCAGTACTTC	TRBJ2-7	13	TRBV24-1	.	.
CSARASGRASYEQYF	TGCAGTGCTAGGGCTAGCGGGAGGGCCTCCTACGAGCAGTACTTC	TRBJ2-7	15	TRBV20-1	.	TRBD2
CATSDFSGGGTGELFF	TGTGCCACCAGTGATTTTAGCGGGGGCGGCACCGGGGAGCTGTTTTTT	TRBJ2-2	16	TRBV24-1	.	TRBD2
CSVPALGLHGCTF	TGCAGCGTCCCTGCTTTGGGACTCCATGGCTGCACCTTC	TRBJ1-2	13	TRBV29-1	.	.
CASSGRDRETSPLHF	TGTGCCAGCAGTGGGAGGGACAGGGAAACTTCACCCCTCCACTTT	TRBJ1-6	15	TRBV2	.	TRBD1
CATSRGTNTEAFF	TGTGCCACCAGCAGAGGCACGAACACTGAAGCTTTCTTT	TRBJ1-1	13	TRBV15	.	.
CASWDGSNQPQHF	TGTGCCAGCTGGGACGGCAGCAATCAGCCCCAGCATTTT	TRBJ1-5	13	TRBV2	.	.
CATSIYLCSARTGLDTQYF	.	TRBJ2-3	19	TRBV15	once	.
CASSPSPNVGQEKLFF	TGTGCCAGCAGCCCCAGCCCCAATGTCGGGCAAGAAAAACTGTTTTTT	TRBJ1-4	16	TRBV7-9	.	.
CASSETGVGGYTF	TGTGCCAGCAGTGAGACAGGGGTCGGTGGCTACACCTTC	TRBJ1-2	13	TRBV6-4	.	TRBD1
CATSGGLDGYTF	TGTGCCACCTCGGGCGGCCTGGATGGCTACACCTTC	TRBJ1-2	12	TRBV15	.	.
CASTLARAGLGYTF	TGTGCCAGCACCCTAGCGCGTGCAGGGTTGGGCTACACCTTC	TRBJ1-2	14	TRBV2	.	.
CASSSQDRVVQYF	TGTGCCAGTAGTAGCCAGGACAGAGTCGTGCAGTACTTC	TRBJ2-7	13	TRBV19	.	.
CASSLKDRDYEQYF	TGTGCCAGCAGCTTGAAGGACAGAGACTACGAGCAGTACTTC	TRBJ2-7	14	TRBV5-5	.	.
CASSQDPGANVLTF	TGTGCTAGCAGCCAAGACCCTGGGGCCAACGTCCTGACTTTC	TRBJ2-6	14	TRBV7-7	.	.
CASSQDRGLGGNTIYF	TGCGCCAGCAGCCAAGATCGAGGACTCGGGGGAAACACCATATATTTT	TRBJ1-3	16	TRBV4-3	many	.
CASSLRDSAYEQYF	TGTGCCAGCAGTCTCCGGGACTCTGCCTACGAGCAGTACTTC	TRBJ2-7	14	TRBV6-6	.	.
CASSLEDSLSSYTF	TGTGCCAGCAGCTTAGAAGACAGTTTATCGAGCTACACCTTC	TRBJ1-2	14	TRBV7-3	.	.
CASSLGTSGLQETQYF	TGTGCCAGCAGCCTGGGGACTAGCGGGCTCCAAGAGACCCAGTACTTC	TRBJ2-5	16	TRBV4-2	once	TRBD2
CASSTSGLNTEAFF	TGTGCCAGTAGTACCTCGGGACTGAACACTGAAGCTTTCTTT	TRBJ1-1	14	TRBV19	.	.
CASSSEGTQYF	TGTGCCAGCAGTTCGGAGGGGACCCAGTACTTC	TRBJ2-5	11	TRBV12-3/TRBV12-4	.	.
CASSPQGGDTEAFF	TGTGCCAGCAGCCCACAGGGCGGGGACACTGAAGCTTTCTTT	TRBJ1-1	14	TRBV4-2	.	.
CSACCGSDYEQYF	TGCAGTGCTTGTTGCGGTAGCGACTACGAGCAGTACTTC	TRBJ2-7	13	TRBV20-1	.	.
CASSPRLAGGRETQYF	TGTGCCAGCAGTCCCCGACTAGCGGGGGGGCGGGAGACCCAGTACTTC	TRBJ2-5	16	TRBV28	few	TRBD2
CASSLGAGGTSGANVLTF	TGCGCCAGCAGCTTGGGGGCGGGGGGGACCTCTGGGGCCAACGTCCTGACTTTC	TRBJ2-6	18	TRBV5-1	.	TRBD2
CAIPGTGGNEQFF	TGTGCCATCCCCGGGACAGGGGGCAATGAGCAGTTCTTC	TRBJ2-1	13	TRBV10-3	.	TRBD1
CASSLVGGEDYEQYF	TGTGCCAGCAGCTTAGTAGGGGGGGAAGATTACGAGCAGTACTTC	TRBJ2-7	15	TRBV7-9	.	.